The 16 T cell receptor beta chains reported below all come from one sample, sequenced in a study of T cell clonality in common variable immunodeficiency. Data came from immunoSEQ multiplex PCR; TCRdb stores just in-frame clones and leaves some out. The sample presents 80,000 or so clones, none singletons. Specimen: peripheral blood mononuclear cells. The receptors were gathered from a person between 18 and 69 years old in good health.

This clone was seen at least ten times. From the germline J gene comes the end of the CDR3, since the read stops 3 residues before it. V is TRBV2 and J is TRBJ1-1, with D tentatively TRBD1 (5 bases). The CDR3 spans 14 residues. Germline V gene lookup returns CDR1 SNHLY and CDR2 FYNNEI. V lost 6 bases, J lost 1 base, and 12 bases lay in between. The sequenced CDR3 bases are TGTGCCAGCAGAGTAGCGGGGGGGAACACTGAA. It yields the protein CASRVAGGNTE. The whole CDR3 protein is CASRVAGGNTEAFF.

This clone came up many times. Read data end 3 residues before the CDR3 end; the end is taken from the germline J gene. The V and J genes are TRBV5-1 and TRBJ1-5, with 11 bases fitting TRBD1. Unmatched junction bases numbered 0, after V lost 0 bases and J lost 4 bases. The CDR3 contains 15 residues. Germline V gene data show CDR1 as SGHRS and CDR2 as YFSETQ. The covered CDR3 bases are TGCGCCAGCAGCTTGGGGGACAGGGGGAATCAGCCC. Its translation: CASSLGDRGNQP. From start to end, the CDR3 is CASSLGDRGNQPQHF.

At least ten counts were recorded for this clone. CDR3 bases read: TGTGCCAGCAGTGACAGGGGCAATCAGCCC. Amino acids: CASSDRGNQP. Given in full, the CDR3 is CASSDRGNQPQHF. The chain joins TRBV6-1 to TRBJ1-5; TRBD1 is a possible D gene (5 bases). The read terminates 3 residues ahead of where the CDR3 ends, so the germline J gene completes it. V lost 3 bases to trimming and J lost 2 bases, with 5 bases between them. The CDR3 has 13 amino acids. Germline CDR1 and CDR2: MNHNS and SASEGT.

The sample holds many counts of this clone. Read data end 3 residues before the CDR3 end; the end is taken from the germline J gene. The chain has TRBV7-3 and TRBJ2-7; a weak D match, TRBD1 (6 bases). In germline, CDR1 is SGHTA, CDR2 FQGTGA. The CDR3 runs to 15 residues. The V end was cut by 6 bases, the J end by 2 bases, with 17 bases between. The CDR3 DNA, read in part, is TGTGCCAGCAGTTCCCCGAGGGACAAAGCCTACGAG. Amino acid sequence: CASSSPRDKAYE. The full CDR3 protein reads CASSSPRDKAYEQYF.

At least ten counts were recorded for this clone. Read sequence stops 3 residues before the CDR3 end, and the germline J gene provides the missing end. J is TRBJ2-5 and V is TRBV5-4; 8 bases agree with TRBD1. The CDR3 consists of 15 residues. V dropped 4 bases and J dropped 6; count of bases not matched to a gene: 11. From germline, CDR1 is SGHNT and CDR2 YYREEE (reference sequence). CDR3 sequence: CASSQWTGIEKTQYF. Incomplete CDR3 DNA: TGTGCCAGCAGCCAGTGGACAGGGATTGAAAAGACC.

Comments on this clone: The read finishes 3 residues shy of the CDR3 end, and the germline J gene is used to complete it. The V call is TRBV19, the J call TRBJ2-1, with D maybe TRBD2 (6 bases). The V and J ends lost 3 bases and 8 bases respectively, with 32 bases between them. The CDR3 runs to 20 residues. Looked up from germline, CDR1 is LNHDA and CDR2 is SQIVND (reference sequence). CDR3 residues: CASSIRAPGLVADSFDEQFF. The CDR3 bases that were read are TGTGCCAGTAGTATTAGGGCCCCTGGTTTGGTAGCGGACTCTTTCGATGAG.

This clone was picked up many times. The read ends 3 residues shy of where the CDR3 ends; the end is completed using the germline J gene. The rearrangement uses TRBV6-2 or TRBV6-3 and TRBJ1-1; 8 bases fit TRBD1. The CDR3 runs 14 residues. The germline gives CDR1 MNHEY, CDR2 SVGEGT. The J segment lost 5 bases and the V segment lost 0 bases, leaving 2 bases of the junction unmatched. CDR3 DNA (partial): TGTGCCAGCAGTTACTCTACAGGGGGAACTGAA. Amino acid sequence: CASSYSTGGTE. The CDR3 in full is CASSYSTGGTEAFF.

This clone has a count of ten or more. Coverage ceases 3 residues before the CDR3 finishes, and the germline J gene fills in the end. This chain uses TRBV7-3 with TRBJ2-5; TRBD2 aligns across 9 bases. In germline, CDR1 is SGHTA, CDR2 FQGTGA. The CDR3 sequence is 16 residues long. The J segment lost 1 base and the V segment lost 5 bases, leaving 8 bases of the junction unmatched. The chain's CDR3 is CASSLGTSRGQETQYF. The part of the CDR3 DNA that was read is TGTGCCAGCAGCCTCGGGACTAGCCGGGGCCAAGAGACC.

This clone has ten or more counts. The read finishes 3 residues shy of the CDR3 end, and the germline J gene is used to complete it. The chain uses TRBV29-1 and TRBJ1-5; D perhaps matches TRBD1 (5 bases). The CDR3 has 13 amino acids. The V gene lost 6 bases and the J gene lost 1 base, with 10 bases spanning the gap. CDR1 SQVTM and CDR2 ANQGSEA come from the germline V gene. The CDR3 protein is CSVQGSSNQPQHF. The sequenced CDR3 bases are TGCAGCGTCCAGGGTTCAAGCAATCAGCCC.

This clone has at least ten counts. The read gets to within 3 residues of the CDR3 end, and the germline J gene fills in the rest. This sequence joins TRBV18 and TRBJ2-3, with 7 bases matching TRBD1. Germline CDR1 is KGHSH and CDR2 is LQKENI. Germline trimming cut 6 bases from V and 2 bases from J; bases unmatched to any gene: 5. This CDR3 has 14 residues. The CDR3 spells CASSRQGSTDTQYF. The part of the CDR3 DNA that was read is TGTGCCAGCTCGCGACAGGGTTCCACAGATACG.

This clone has at least ten counts. The read falls 3 residues short of the CDR3 end, and the missing part is taken from the germline J gene. This chain links TRBV5-1 with TRBJ1-1, with 9 bases fitting TRBD1. The CDR3 runs 15 residues. CDR1 and CDR2 (germline): SGHRS, YFSETQ. The CDR3 spells CASSGTTTGGAGAFF. The DNA read from the CDR3 is TGCGCCAGCAGCGGAACAACTACAGGGGGCGCGGGG.

This clone was seen many times. The CDR3 is cut off 3 residues early in the read; its end comes from the germline J gene. The J gene is TRBJ1-2, the V gene TRBV7-2; TRBD1 matches at 8 bases. The V gene's germline CDR1 is SGHTA and CDR2 FQGNSA. V lost 5 bases to trimming and J lost 6 bases; unmatched junction nucleotides: 8. The CDR3 is 14 residues long. The CDR3 bases that were read are TGTGCCAGCAGCCCCGGGACAGGTCCTAATGGC. Translation gives CASSPGTGPNG. The entire CDR3 sequence reads CASSPGTGPNGYTF.

This clone was recorded at least ten times. Read sequence stops 3 residues before the CDR3 end, and the germline J gene provides the missing end. The chain carries TRBV9 and TRBJ2-6, with D tentatively TRBD1 (5 bases). Germline CDR1 reads SGDLS; CDR2 reads YYNGEE. V dropped 3 bases and J dropped 2 bases, with 9 bases sitting between them. There are 15 residues in the CDR3. The DNA read from the CDR3 is TGTGCCAGCAGCGCGCGACAGACTGGGGCCAACGTC. Translated, it gives CASSARQTGANV. In full, the CDR3 is CASSARQTGANVLTF. Using reference TRBV9 and TRBJ2-6 for the parts outside the CDR3, the full variable domain is DSGVTQTPKHLITATGQRVTLRCSPRSGDLSVYWYQQSLDQGLQFLIQYYNGEERAKGNILERFSAQQFPDLHSELNLSSLELGDSALYFCASSARQTGANVLTFGAGSRLTVL.

In this sample, this clone turned up many times. The observed sequence ends 3 residues before the CDR3 terminus, with the missing tail filled in from the germline J gene. The J gene is TRBJ2-7, the V gene TRBV20-1, with 7 positions matching TRBD2. Germline values: CDR1 DFQATT, CDR2 SNEGSKA (reference sequence). The CDR3 runs to 15 residues. V shed 5 bases and J 2 bases; nucleotides not matched to a gene: 12. The sequenced CDR3 bases are TGCAGTGCTGAGGGATCTAGCGGCTATCCCTACGAG. It translates to CSAEGSSGYPYE. The CDR3 in its entirety is CSAEGSSGYPYEQYF.

This clone was seen ten or more times. The observed sequence ends 3 residues before the CDR3 terminus, with the missing tail filled in from the germline J gene. The chain couples TRBV6-2 or TRBV6-3 to TRBJ2-3, with no clear D. Germline V gives CDR1 MNHEY, CDR2 SVGEGT. This CDR3 comprises 13 residues. Trimming pared 4 bases from V and 1 base from J, leaving 6 bases between. CDR3 DNA, as far as it was read: TGTGCCAGCAGTTCCCCCGGCACAGATACG. Translation: CASSSPGTDT. The entire CDR3 protein reads CASSSPGTDTQYF.

This clone was detected many times. The CDR3 end lies 3 residues beyond the end of the read and is filled in from the germline J gene. The rearrangement joins TRBV20-1 to TRBJ1-4; 10 bases are shared with TRBD1. The CDR3 spans 14 residues. The J segment lost 5 bases and the V segment lost 5 bases, leaving 5 bases of the junction unmatched. The germline V gene encodes CDR1 DFQATT and CDR2 SNEGSKA (reference sequence). Here the CDR3 reads CSARPGQGNEKLFF. The part of the CDR3 DNA that was read is TGCAGTGCTCGACCGGGACAGGGGAATGAAAAA.